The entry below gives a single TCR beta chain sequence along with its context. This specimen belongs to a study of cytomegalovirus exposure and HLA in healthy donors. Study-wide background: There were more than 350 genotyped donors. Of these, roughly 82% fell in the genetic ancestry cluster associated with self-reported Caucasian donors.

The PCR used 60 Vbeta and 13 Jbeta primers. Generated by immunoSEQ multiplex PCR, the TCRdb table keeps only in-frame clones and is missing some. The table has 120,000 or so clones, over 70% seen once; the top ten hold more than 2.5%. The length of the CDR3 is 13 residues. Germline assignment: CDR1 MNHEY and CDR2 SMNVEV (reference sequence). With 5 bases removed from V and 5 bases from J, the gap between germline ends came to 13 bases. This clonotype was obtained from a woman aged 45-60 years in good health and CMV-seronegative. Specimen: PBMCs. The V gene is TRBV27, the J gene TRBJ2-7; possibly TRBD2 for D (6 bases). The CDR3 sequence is CASSVGLQNEQYF. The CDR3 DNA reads TGTGCCAGCAGTGTGGGACTCCAAAACGAGCAGTACTTC.